This T cell receptor beta chain was identified in a study of regulatory T cells in long-lasting Graves disease. General study results and limits: Favored usage of TRBV28, TRBJ1-2 and TRBJ2-5 was recorded in persistent disease.

As to this clonotype: Its antigen is not known.

The V end lost 9 bases, the J end lost 1 base, and 8 bases lay between the germline ends. This CDR3 has 12 residues. Germline lookup yields CDR1 KGHDR and CDR2 SFDVKD. The time point: newly diagnosed GD, antithyroid drugs for less than 3 months. Preparation of the TCR library used RNA extracted from PBMCs. Arm-PCR of CDR3 regions and iRepertoire HTBI primers were the basis on which TCR beta libraries were built. TCRdb called the multiplex PCR reads again in MiXCR, with one record for every CDR3 protein. Among over 350,000 distinct CDR3 sequences listed, approximately 16% were seen once. This same sample was also part of a study on T cells in Graves' hyperthyroidism and ophthalmopathy. That study reports: The blood repertoire included most of the expanded thyroid clonotypes above 0.001.

The origin of this receptor is a woman in her 40s with Graves disease. The sequenced sample was peripheral blood mononuclear cells (PBMCs), obtained at new diagnosis, from a patient treated with antithyroid drugs. This chain connects TRBV24-1 to TRBJ1-1; weak D call: TRBD1 (5 bases). Written as DNA, the CDR3 is TGTGCCACCTCGCAGGGGAACACTGAAGCTTTCTTT. This translates into CATSQGNTEAFF.